This TCR beta chain emerged from a study of CXCR3-negative and CXCR3-positive naive CD8 T cells. Study information: The libraries together contributed about 135 million TRB reads, each supplying about 1.5 +/- 0.3 million. Study-level findings and limits: Sequencing showed both naive subsets with comparably high diversity, and memory CD8+ cells much lower. A higher hydrophobicity marked the TRB CDR3s of CXCR3-positive naive cells versus CXCR3-negative naive cells. Similar TRBV-TRBJ usage was seen in naive cells (both CXCR3-negative and CXCR3-positive), but memory cells differed.

All CD8+ T cell subsets were sorted in triplicate at 300,000 cells each. Germline CDR1 and CDR2: LNHDA and SQIVND (reference sequence). The CDR3 is 14 amino acids. As to this clonotype: No antigen is known for it.

Libraries were UMI-labeled 5' RACE TRB cDNA. TCRdb reprocessed the 5' RACE reads and keeps a single row for each CDR3 protein, giving no DNA. The sample totals around 6,800 distinct CDR3 sequences. The chain recombines TRBV19 with TRBJ2-2. The source material was naive CXCR3+ CD8+ T cells from blood. Subset given: CD45RO-CCR7+CD27+CD95- naive CD8+ T cells expressing CXCR3 (TNR3+). The TCR sequence derives from a human donor in good health. Some clones in this sample may be carry-over from other donors' samples. CDR3 sequence: CASSIGRNTGELFF.